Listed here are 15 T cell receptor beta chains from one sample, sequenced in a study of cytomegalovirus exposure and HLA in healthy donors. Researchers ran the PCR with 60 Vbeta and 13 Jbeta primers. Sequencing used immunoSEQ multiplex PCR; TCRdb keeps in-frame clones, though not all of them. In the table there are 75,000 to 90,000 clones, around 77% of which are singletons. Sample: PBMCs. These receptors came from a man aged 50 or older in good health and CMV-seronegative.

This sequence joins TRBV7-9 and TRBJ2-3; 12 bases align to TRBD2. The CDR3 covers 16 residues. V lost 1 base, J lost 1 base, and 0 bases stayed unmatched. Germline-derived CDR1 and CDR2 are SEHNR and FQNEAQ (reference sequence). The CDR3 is CASSLGLAGGTDTQYF. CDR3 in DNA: TGTGCCAGCAGCTTAGGACTAGCGGGGGGCACAGATACGCAGTATTTT.

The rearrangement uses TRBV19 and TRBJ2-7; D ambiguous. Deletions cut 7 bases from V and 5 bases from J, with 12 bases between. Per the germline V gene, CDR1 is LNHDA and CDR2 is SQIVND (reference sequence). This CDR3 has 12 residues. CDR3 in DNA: TGTGCCAGTACCCACTCCCCCCACGAGCAGTACTTC. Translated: CASTHSPHEQYF.

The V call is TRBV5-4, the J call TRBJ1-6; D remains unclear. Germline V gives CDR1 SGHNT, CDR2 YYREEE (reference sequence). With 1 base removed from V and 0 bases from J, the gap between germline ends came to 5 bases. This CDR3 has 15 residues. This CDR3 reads CASSLMSSYNSPLHF. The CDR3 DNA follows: TGTGCCAGCAGCTTGATGAGCTCCTATAATTCACCCCTCCACTTT.

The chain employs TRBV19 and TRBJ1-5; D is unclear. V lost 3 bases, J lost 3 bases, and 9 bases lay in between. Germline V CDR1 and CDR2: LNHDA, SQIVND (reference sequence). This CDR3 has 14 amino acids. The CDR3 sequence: CASSIEGPNQPQHF. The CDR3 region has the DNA TGTGCCAGTAGTATTGAGGGCCCCAATCAGCCCCAGCATTTT.

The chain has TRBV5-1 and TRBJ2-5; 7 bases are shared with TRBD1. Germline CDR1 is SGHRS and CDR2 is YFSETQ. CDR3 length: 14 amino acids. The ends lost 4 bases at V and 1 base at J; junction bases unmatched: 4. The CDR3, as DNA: TGCGCCAGCAGCAGCACAGGGGCCCAAGAGACCCAGTACTTC. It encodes CASSSTGAQETQYF.

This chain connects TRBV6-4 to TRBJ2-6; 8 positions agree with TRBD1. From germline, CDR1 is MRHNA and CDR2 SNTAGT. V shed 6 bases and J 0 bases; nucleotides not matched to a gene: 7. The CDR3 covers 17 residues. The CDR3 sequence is CASSPGTGFSGANVLTF. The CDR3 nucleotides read TGTGCCAGCAGCCCCGGGACAGGTTTCTCTGGGGCCAACGTCCTGACTTTC.

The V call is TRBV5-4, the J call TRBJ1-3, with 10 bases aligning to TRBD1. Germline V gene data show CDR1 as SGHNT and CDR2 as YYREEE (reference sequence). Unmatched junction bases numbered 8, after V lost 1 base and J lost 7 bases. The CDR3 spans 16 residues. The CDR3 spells CASSLKGTGAWNTIYF. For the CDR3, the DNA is TGTGCCAGCAGCTTGAAGGGGACAGGGGCTTGGAACACCATATATTTT.

The CDR3 spells CASSFGQQKTQYF. CDR3 DNA: TGTGCCAGCAGCTTCGGACAGCAAAAGACCCAGTACTTC. The chain employs TRBV7-2 and TRBJ2-5; D is perhaps TRBD1 (6 bases). Germline CDR1 and CDR2: SGHTA and FQGNSA. The CDR3 loop spans 13 amino acids. Between the trimmed V and J ends, which lost 3 bases and 6 bases, there was a span of 11 bases.

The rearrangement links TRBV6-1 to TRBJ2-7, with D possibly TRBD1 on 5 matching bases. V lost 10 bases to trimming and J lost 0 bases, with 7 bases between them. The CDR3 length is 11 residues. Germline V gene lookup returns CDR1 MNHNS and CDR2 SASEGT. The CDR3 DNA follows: TGTGCCACAGGGTCCTCCTACGAGCAGTACTTC. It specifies CATGSSYEQYF.

The CDR3 sequence: CASSPQDSGEQYF. The CDR3 DNA reads TGTGCCAGCAGCCCGCAAGATTCAGGCGAGCAGTACTTC. V gene TRBV11-3 combines with J gene TRBJ2-7; D is unresolved. The V end lost 5 bases, the J end lost 6 bases, and 14 bases lay between the germline ends. The germline CDR1 and CDR2 sequences are SGHNT and YENEEA. The CDR3 contains 13 residues.

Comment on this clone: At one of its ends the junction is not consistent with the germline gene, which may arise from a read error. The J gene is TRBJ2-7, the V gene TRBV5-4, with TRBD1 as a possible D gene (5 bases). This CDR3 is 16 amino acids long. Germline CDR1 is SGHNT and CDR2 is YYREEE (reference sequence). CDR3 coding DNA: TGCGCCAGCAGCCAAGGGGTGAGCGATACCTCCTACGAGCAGTACTTC. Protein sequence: CASSQGVSDTSYEQYF.

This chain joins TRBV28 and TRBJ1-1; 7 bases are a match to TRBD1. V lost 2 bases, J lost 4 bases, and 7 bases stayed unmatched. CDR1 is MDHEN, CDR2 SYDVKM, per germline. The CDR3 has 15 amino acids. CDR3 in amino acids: CASSLPGQMGTEAFF. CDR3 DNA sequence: TGTGCCAGCAGTTTACCGGGACAGATGGGCACTGAAGCTTTCTTT.

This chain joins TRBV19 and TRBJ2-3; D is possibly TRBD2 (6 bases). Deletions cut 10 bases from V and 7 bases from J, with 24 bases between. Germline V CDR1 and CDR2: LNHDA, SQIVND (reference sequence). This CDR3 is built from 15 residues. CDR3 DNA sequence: TGTGCCACCATGGAGGGACCGAGCCGCAGGAATACGCAGTATTTT. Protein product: CATMEGPSRRNTQYF.

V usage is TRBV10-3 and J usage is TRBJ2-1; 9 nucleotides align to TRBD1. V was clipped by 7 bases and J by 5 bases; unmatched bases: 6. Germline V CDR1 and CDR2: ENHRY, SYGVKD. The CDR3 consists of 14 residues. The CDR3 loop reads CAITGTGRNNEQFF. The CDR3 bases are TGTGCCATCACCGGGACAGGGAGAAACAATGAGCAGTTCTTC.

The CDR3 sequence is CATSREGTGGRRTEAFF. In DNA form, the CDR3 reads TGTGCCACCAGCAGGGAAGGGACAGGGGGTAGAAGGACTGAAGCTTTCTTT. The chain has TRBV15 and TRBJ1-1; 11 bases agree with TRBD1. V trimming: 3 bases; J trimming: 5 bases; junction bases outside the gene matches: 11. Germline loops: CDR1 LNHNV, CDR2 YYDKDF (reference sequence). There are 17 residues in the CDR3. The whole variable domain, filled in from reference TRBV15 and TRBJ1-1, reads DAMVIQNPRYQVTQFGKPVTLSCSQTLNHNVMYWYQQKSSQAPKLLFHYYDKDFNNEADTPDNFQSRRPNTSFCFLDIRSPGLGDTAMYLCATSREGTGGRRTEAFFGQGTRLTVV.